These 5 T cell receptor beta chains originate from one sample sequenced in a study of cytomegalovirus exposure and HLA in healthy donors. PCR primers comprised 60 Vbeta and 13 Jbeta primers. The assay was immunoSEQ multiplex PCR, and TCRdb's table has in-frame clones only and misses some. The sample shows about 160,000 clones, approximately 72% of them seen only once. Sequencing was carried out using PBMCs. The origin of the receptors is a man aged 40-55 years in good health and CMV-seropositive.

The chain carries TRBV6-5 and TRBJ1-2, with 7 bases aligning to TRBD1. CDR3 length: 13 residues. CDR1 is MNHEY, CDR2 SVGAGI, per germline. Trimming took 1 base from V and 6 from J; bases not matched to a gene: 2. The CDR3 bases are TGTGCCAGCAGTTACTACAGGGGCGATGGCTACACCTTC. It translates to CASSYYRGDGYTF.

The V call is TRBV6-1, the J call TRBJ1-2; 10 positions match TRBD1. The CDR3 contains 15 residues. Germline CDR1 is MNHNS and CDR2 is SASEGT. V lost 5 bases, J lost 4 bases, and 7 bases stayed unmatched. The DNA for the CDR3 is TGTGCCAGCAGTCCTTCTGGGACAGGGGTCTATGGCTACACCTTC. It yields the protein CASSPSGTGVYGYTF.

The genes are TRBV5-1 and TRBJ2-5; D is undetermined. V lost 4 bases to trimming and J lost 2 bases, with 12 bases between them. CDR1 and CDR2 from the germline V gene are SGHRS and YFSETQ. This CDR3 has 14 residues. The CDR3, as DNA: TGCGCCAGCAGCCTATCTACGCGGCAAGAGACCCAGTACTTC. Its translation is CASSLSTRQETQYF.

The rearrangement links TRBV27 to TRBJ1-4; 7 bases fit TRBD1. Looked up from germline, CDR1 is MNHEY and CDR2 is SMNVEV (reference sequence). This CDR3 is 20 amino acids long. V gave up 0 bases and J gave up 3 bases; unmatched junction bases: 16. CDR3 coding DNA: TGTGCCAGCAGTTTATCCCCCCGGGACAGACGACCGGGAGCTAATGAAAAACTGTTTTTT. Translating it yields CASSLSPRDRRPGANEKLFF.

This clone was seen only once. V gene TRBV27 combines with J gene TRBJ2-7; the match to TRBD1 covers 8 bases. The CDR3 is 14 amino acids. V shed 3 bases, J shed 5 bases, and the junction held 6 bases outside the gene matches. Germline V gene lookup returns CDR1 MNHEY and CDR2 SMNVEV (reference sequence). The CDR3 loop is CASSFGRGRDEQYF. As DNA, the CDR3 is TGTGCCAGCAGTTTTGGCAGGGGGCGAGACGAGCAGTACTTC.